This T cell receptor beta chain was recorded in a study of T cells in Graves' hyperthyroidism and ophthalmopathy. This clonotype was observed a few times. It was RNA transcripts that yielded the amplified TCR beta CDR3 regions. HTBI primers were used for first-round RT-PCR of the TCR CDR3. TCRdb called the multiplex PCR reads again in MiXCR, with one record for every CDR3 protein. The data hold around 430,000 distinct CDR3 sequences, with 15% observed a single time. The CDR3 runs 15 residues. CDR1 and CDR2 from the germline V gene are MNHEY and SMNVEV (reference sequence). J lost 8 bases, V lost 5 bases, and 12 bases had no gene match.

The V call is TRBV27, the J call TRBJ1-2; 9 positions agree with TRBD1. The sequence was obtained from a woman in her twenties or thirties with Graves' hyperthyroidism. Sequencing was done on a sample of blood. The CDR3 spells CASSPSDRGYGGYTF. As DNA, the CDR3 is TGTGCCAGCAGTCCATCGGACAGGGGTTATGGGGGCTACACCTTC.